This T cell receptor beta chain was identified in a study of T cell changes during pregnancy in multiple sclerosis. The CDR3 sequence is 13 residues long. Looked up from germline, CDR1 is SNHLY and CDR2 is FYNNEI. The V and J ends lost 6 bases and 5 bases respectively, with 11 bases between them. TCRdb's copy holds only in-frame clones and misses some; the assay was immunoSEQ multiplex PCR. The sample shows approximately 70,000 clones, about 90% of them seen only once. The sequenced sample was peripheral blood, obtained in the first trimester of pregnancy. This clonotype was obtained from a female donor in good health, enrolled as a control in a pregnancy study. The rearrangement uses TRBV2 and TRBJ2-1; D is unclear. Here the CDR3 reads CASSPLEDNEQFF. The CDR3, as DNA: TGTGCCAGCAGCCCCCTCGAGGACAATGAGCAGTTCTTC.